The 10 T cell receptor beta chains below all came from one sample that was sequenced in a study of cytomegalovirus exposure and HLA in healthy donors. The PCR made use of 60 Vbeta and 13 Jbeta primers. Only in-frame clones appear in the TCRdb table, and some are missing; sequencing was by immunoSEQ multiplex PCR. The data show about 120,000 clones, approximately 80% seen once. Sequencing was carried out using PBMCs. The origin of the receptors is a woman aged 25 to 39 in good health and CMV-seronegative.

This clone showed up just once. The chain recombines TRBV19 with TRBJ1-2; 9 bases fit TRBD1. In germline, CDR1 is LNHDA, CDR2 SQIVND (reference sequence). The CDR3 is 14 amino acids. The trim removed 5 bases at V and 9 bases at J, leaving 10 bases unmatched. The DNA for the CDR3 is TGTGCCAGTAGTGCCGCAACAGGGGGCAGGAGCTACACCTTC. Translated: CASSAATGGRSYTF.

In nucleotides, the CDR3 is TGTGCCAGCAAAGGGCCGGGACAGGGTATCTACGAGCAGTACTTC. Residues: CASKGPGQGIYEQYF. The V gene is TRBV6-6, the J gene TRBJ2-7, with TRBD1 matching 9 bases. Germline assignment: CDR1 MNHNY and CDR2 SVGAGI (reference sequence). Losses at the gene ends were 7 bases for V and 3 bases for J; bases not matched to a gene: 10. The CDR3 is 15 residues long.

This sequence joins TRBV7-2 and TRBJ2-1; D is uncertain. Trimming pared 0 bases from V and 2 bases from J, leaving 5 bases between. The V gene's germline CDR1 is SGHTA and CDR2 FQGNSA. The CDR3 has 14 amino acids. CDR3 residues: CASSLAEAYNEQFF. CDR3 nucleotides: TGTGCCAGCAGCTTAGCAGAGGCCTACAATGAGCAGTTCTTC.

The genes are TRBV5-1 and TRBJ1-1, with 8 bases that match TRBD1. V was clipped by 5 bases and J by 10 bases; unmatched bases: 13. CDR1 and CDR2 from the germline V gene are SGHRS and YFSETQ. The CDR3 spans 14 residues. The CDR3 DNA sequence: TGCGCCAGCAGTTCGGACAGGGTCGGGTTTAGAGCTTTCTTT. Translating gives CASSSDRVGFRAFF.

This clone was recorded only once. The rearrangement links TRBV30 to TRBJ1-6; D is ambiguous. Germline CDR1 is GTSNPN and CDR2 is SVGIG (reference sequence). The length of the CDR3 is 18 residues. Trimming shortened V by 0 bases and J by 5 bases, and 20 bases separated the two germline ends. The CDR3 bases are TGTGCCTGGAGTGTAGGACTATTCGGCTCGACCCATAATTCACCCCTCCACTTT. Protein sequence: CAWSVGLFGSTHNSPLHF.

The chain combines TRBV4-1 with TRBJ1-4, with 7 bases lining up with TRBD1. This CDR3 contains 15 residues. The germline V gene has CDR1 MGHRA and CDR2 YSYEKL. V shed 2 bases, J shed 5 bases, and the junction held 5 bases outside the gene matches. Here the CDR3 reads CASSQQGVGNEKLFF. The CDR3, as DNA: TGCGCCAGCAGCCAACAGGGGGTCGGGAATGAAAAACTGTTTTTT.

The V gene is TRBV4-2, the J gene TRBJ1-1; D not resolved. The germline gives CDR1 LGHNA, CDR2 YNFKEQ. V lost 0 bases to trimming and J lost 10 bases, with 12 bases between them. CDR3 size: 13 residues. The CDR3 DNA follows: TGTGCCAGCAGCCAAGAAAGGAGGATGTTAGCTTTCTTT. This encodes CASSQERRMLAFF.

This sequence joins TRBV5-1 and TRBJ1-2; D gene ambiguous. The length of the CDR3 is 14 residues. Looked up from germline, CDR1 is SGHRS and CDR2 is YFSETQ. V lost 4 bases and J 1 base, leaving 11 bases between the germline ends. CDR3 DNA sequence: TGCGCCAGCAGCGGAGGAACCCATAACTATGGCTACACCTTC. It translates to CASSGGTHNYGYTF.

The chain employs TRBV6-5 and TRBJ2-1; maybe TRBD1 (5 bases). This CDR3 contains 14 residues. V was trimmed by 7 bases and J by 6 bases, leaving 16 bases between them. Germline V gives CDR1 MNHEY, CDR2 SVGAGI. The CDR3: CASTPPGQINEQFF. Here the CDR3 DNA reads TGTGCCAGCACCCCCCCAGGGCAGATCAATGAGCAGTTCTTC.

This clone was picked up one time. The V and J genes are TRBV25-1 and TRBJ1-2; D is ambiguous. V shed 4 bases and J shed 8 bases, with 17 bases lying between them. CDR1 is MGHDK and CDR2 is SYGVNS in the germline V gene. The CDR3 has 14 residues. CDR3 residues: CASSVLGGIEGYTF. The CDR3 DNA sequence: TGTGCCAGCAGTGTTCTGGGAGGGATTGAAGGCTACACCTTC.